The TCR beta chain under discussion was sequenced for a study of vaccination and CD4 T cells after COVID-19. Study-level information: Control cultures were given a CEFX pool, an HIV-1 Nef pool, or no peptide.

Cultured CD4+ T-cell DNA underwent Oncomine TCR Beta short-read sequencing. One entry per CDR3 protein, called by TCRdb with MiXCR from the PCR reads. The sample comprises about 8,300 distinct CDR3 sequences, roughly 60% of which are singletons, and around a third rests with the top ten. On this clonotype: The antigen remains unidentified.

CDR1 is SGHTA and CDR2 is FQGNSA in the germline V gene. The CDR3 spans 15 residues. V gave up 6 bases and J gave up 4 bases, with 16 bases separating them. Treatment meaning: approximately nine-day PBMC culture with coronavirus spike peptide pools or control peptides (ViraFEST assay). Via ViraFEST, peptide pools expanded antigen-specific T cells before TCR sequencing. Sequences were obtained from CD4+ T cells from blood, cultured in vitro. The TCR originated in a human donor who had recovered from COVID-19. The chain carries TRBV7-2 and TRBJ2-4; either TRBD1 or TRBD2 may supply D (5 bases each). The CDR3: CASRQFRDQKNIQYF. For the CDR3, the DNA is TGTGCCAGCAGACAATTCCGGGACCAGAAAAACATTCAGTACTTC.